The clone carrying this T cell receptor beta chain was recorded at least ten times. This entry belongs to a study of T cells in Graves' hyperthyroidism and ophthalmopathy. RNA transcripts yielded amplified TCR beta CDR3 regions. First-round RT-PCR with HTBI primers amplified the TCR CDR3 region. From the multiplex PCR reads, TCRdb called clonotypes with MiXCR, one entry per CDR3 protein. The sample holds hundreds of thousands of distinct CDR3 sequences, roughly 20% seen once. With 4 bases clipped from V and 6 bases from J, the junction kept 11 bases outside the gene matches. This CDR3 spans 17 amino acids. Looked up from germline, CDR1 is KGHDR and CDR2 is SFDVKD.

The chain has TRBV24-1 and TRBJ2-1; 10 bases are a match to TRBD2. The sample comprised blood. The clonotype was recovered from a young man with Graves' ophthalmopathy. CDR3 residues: CATSETPLAGVRNEQFF. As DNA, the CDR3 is TGTGCCACCAGTGAAACTCCGCTAGCGGGAGTTCGCAATGAGCAGTTCTTC.